The text below deals with one TCR beta chain. No cognate antigen has been identified for it. No base quality values were provided; no much bigger clone lies one nucleotide off. The library was made by 5' RACE. Reads for this sample came from an Illumina HiSeq 2500. A second PCR of roughly 6 to 11 cycles was run with a J-beta primer mix and a sample-barcoded 5' primer. A unique molecular identifier was introduced onto each TCR beta cDNA molecule by a template-switch 5' adaptor carrying 12 random nucleotides. Each sample yielded at least 3 million CDR3-containing paired-end reads. First-strand cDNA synthesis was performed from all RNA using the Mint cDNA synthesis kit, with priming by a TRBC-specific oligonucleotide. After uracil-DNA glycosylase treatment, a first 18-cycle PCR used universal primers M1SS and BC2_uni_R on all cDNA. The published analysis was carried out like this. Each sample was normalized by randomly selecting 1 million high-quality reads, each carrying a distinct molecular identifier. Reads sharing molecular identifiers were discarded rather than binned into consensus sequences. CDR3 identification, clonotype clustering and error correction used MiTCR with a Q25 quality threshold and the strictest error-elimination algorithm. A nonparametric unseen species model using Euler transformation provided a lower-bound estimate of total TCR beta diversity. TCRdb redid the processing of the public reads, applying fastp at Q25 and MiXCR, and retained in-frame beta chains. One record per CDR3 amino acid sequence lists the most common genes and DNA. The V and J calls were determined by TCRdb, not by the authors. The sample table contains about 770,000 distinct CDR3 sequences; only one count was recorded for around 45% of them. Of the sample, roughly 19% falls within the top ten clones.

Reading the germline V gene gives CDR1 SQVTM and CDR2 ANQGSEA. Reading from cysteine to phenylalanine, the CDR3 counts 17 amino acids. Only the CDR3 portion is preserved as DNA: 51 bases, with reading frame beginning at the first base. V loses 1 base of germline sequence and J loses 7 bases, and the interval between the two ends is 23 bases. The sample belongs to a study of blood T cells in healthy people across ages (dated by TCRdb to between 2014 and 2017). Study-wide context: In model experiments, template switching captured roughly one uniquely barcoded TCR beta cDNA molecule for every two T cells. The study measured age-related changes in TCR beta repertoire diversity using deep sequencing normalized with unique cDNA molecular identifiers. To avoid experimental bias, donors of different ages were randomly spread across the sequencing lanes. The donors were divided into four age groups: young (average around 17 years), middle-aged (approximately 39), aged (under 70) and long-lived (around 87). For two donors (one aged 18 to 30 and one aged 80 or older), the study analyzed two additional independent replicas of 1 million unique cDNA reads from the same blood draw. General study outcomes and caveats: Because the CMV infection status of the donors was unknown, age-related changes in expanded clonotypes may potentially have been confounded. Estimates of total diversity based on one million sequenced T cells were considered lower bounds and underestimates. As age increased, observed TCR beta diversity per million T cells dropped in a roughly linear way, and a significant reduction was already evident by age roughly 40. Compared with the aged group, the long-lived group had more naive CD4+ T cells, fewer expanded clones and increased TCR diversity, suggesting age selection. Observed TCR beta diversity correlated strongly with the percentage of naive T cells measured by flow cytometry. Because profiling used bulk unsorted PBMCs, naive and antigen-experienced compartments could not be compared conclusively.

Systemically healthy Caucasian individuals from Russia, around 39 in total and aged roughly 6 to 100 years, were included as donors. Each donor gave about 9.2 milliliters of peripheral blood, drawn into EDTA-treated Vacutainer tubes. Ficoll-Paque density-gradient centrifugation was used to isolate PBMCs, with at least 6 million obtained per sample. Total RNA was extracted from PBMCs with Trizol reagent, with at least 6 micrograms obtained per sample. For every donor, an aliquot of PBMCs went through flow cytometry to measure the percentages of naive CD45RAhigh/CD27high T cells. This TCR derives from a man in his 60s in good health. The V gene is TRBV29-1 and the J gene is TRBJ2-1; TRBD1 might be the D gene, on 8 matching bases. Material: blood. The CDR3 is CSVEAVTREDRVNEQFF. The sequenced DNA is TGCAGCGTTGAAGCCGTTACTCGGGAGGACAGGGTTAATGAGCAGTTCTTC.